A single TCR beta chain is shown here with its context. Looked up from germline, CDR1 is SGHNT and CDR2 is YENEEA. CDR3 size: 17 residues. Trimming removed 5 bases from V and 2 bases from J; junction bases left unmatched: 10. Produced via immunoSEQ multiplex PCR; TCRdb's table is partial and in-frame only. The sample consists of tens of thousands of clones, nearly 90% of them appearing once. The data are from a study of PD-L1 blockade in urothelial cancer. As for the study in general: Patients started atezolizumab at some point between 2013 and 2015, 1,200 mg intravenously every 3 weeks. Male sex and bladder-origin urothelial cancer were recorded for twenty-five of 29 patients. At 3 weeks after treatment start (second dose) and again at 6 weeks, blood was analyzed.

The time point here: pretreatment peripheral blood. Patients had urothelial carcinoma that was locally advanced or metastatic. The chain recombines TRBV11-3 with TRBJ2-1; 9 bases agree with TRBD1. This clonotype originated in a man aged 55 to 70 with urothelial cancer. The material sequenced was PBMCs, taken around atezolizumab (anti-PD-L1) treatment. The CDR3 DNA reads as TGTGCCAGCAGCCGTCCCGGGACAGGGACCCCCTACAATGAGCAGTTCTTC. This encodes CASSRPGTGTPYNEQFF.